The 29 T cell receptor beta chains in this list originate from one sample, sequenced in a study of blood T cell repertoires in COVID-19. The table came from immunoSEQ multiplex PCR; TCRdb's copy has only in-frame clones and leaves some out. This table has around 240,000 clones, 65% to 90% appearing once. The sequencing sample was made of peripheral blood. The receptor set was obtained from a woman between 45 and 60 years old with acute or convalescent COVID-19.

This chain links TRBV5-4 with TRBJ2-2, with 7 bases aligning to TRBD1. Trimming cost V 2 bases and J 5 bases; bases outside gene matches: 3. Germline loops: CDR1 SGHNT, CDR2 YYREEE (reference sequence). CDR3 size: 14 residues. CDR3 sequence: CASSLGTATGELFF. CDR3 in DNA: TGTGCCAGCAGCTTAGGGACAGCTACCGGGGAGCTGTTTTTT.

This clone appeared once. J is TRBJ2-7 and V is TRBV12-3 or TRBV12-4; a weak D match, TRBD2 (6 bases). Trimming took off 1 base at V and 5 bases at J, with 9 bases between the two ends. This CDR3 region has 13 residues. This chain's CDR3 is CASSLVGGNEQYF. CDR3 DNA: TGTGCCAGCAGTTTAGTGGGGGGAAACGAGCAGTACTTC.

The rearrangement uses TRBV6-5 and TRBJ1-2; D possibly corresponds to TRBD1 (6 bases). The CDR3 runs 15 residues. Germline V gene data show CDR1 as MNHEY and CDR2 as SVGAGI. The V end was cut by 5 bases, the J end by 6 bases, with 19 bases between. CDR3 region: CASSPTGFVLDGYTF. For the CDR3, the DNA is TGTGCCAGCAGTCCTACAGGGTTTGTTTTAGATGGCTACACCTTC.

The chain carries TRBV15 and TRBJ1-6; D call uncertain. V lost 2 bases to trimming and J lost 4 bases, with 15 bases between them. Germline V gives CDR1 LNHNV, CDR2 YYDKDF (reference sequence). This CDR3 contains 17 residues. The CDR3: CATSRTLAGVYNSPLHF. CDR3 in DNA: TGTGCCACCAGCAGAACCCTAGCCGGAGTTTATAATTCACCCCTCCACTTT.

This chain links TRBV7-8 with TRBJ2-3, with TRBD1 identical over 9 bases. The V gene end was trimmed by 5 bases and the J gene end by 1 base; junction bases not matched to a gene: 4. This CDR3 contains 15 residues. From germline, CDR1 is SGHVS and CDR2 FQNEAQ. CDR3 DNA sequence: TGTGCCAGCAGCATACGACAGGGGGGCACAGATACGCAGTATTTT. It encodes CASSIRQGGTDTQYF.

This clone was recorded once. This chain uses TRBV15 with TRBJ2-3, with 9 positions matching TRBD2. J lost 3 bases, V lost 1 base, and 5 bases had no gene match. Germline V gene lookup returns CDR1 LNHNV and CDR2 YYDKDF (reference sequence). This CDR3 has 16 residues. The chain's CDR3 is CATSRGRGRGTDTQYF. CDR3 DNA sequence: TGTGCCACCAGCAGAGGGCGCGGGAGGGGAACAGATACGCAGTATTTT.

The chain has TRBV7-9 and TRBJ2-3; TRBD1 agrees at 9 bases. The germline gives CDR1 SEHNR, CDR2 FQNEAQ (reference sequence). Trimming removed 6 bases from V and 0 bases from J; junction bases left unmatched: 4. The CDR3 extends over 15 amino acids. CDR3 loop: CASSRQGVSTDTQYF. CDR3 in DNA: TGTGCCAGCAGTAGACAGGGGGTGAGCACAGATACGCAGTATTTT.

The chain couples TRBV19 to TRBJ2-3; D is perhaps TRBD2 (6 bases). CDR3 length equals 13 residues. The V end lost 7 bases, the J end lost 4 bases, and 12 bases lay between the germline ends. Germline loops: CDR1 LNHDA, CDR2 SQIVND (reference sequence). CDR3 sequence (DNA): TGTGCCAGTAATCTCAGGGAGGCAGATACGCAGTATTTT. Its translation is CASNLREADTQYF.

The CDR3 DNA reads as TGTGCCAGCAGTGACAGGGGTGTGGGGCAGCCCCAGCATTTT. The encoded protein is CASSDRGVGQPQHF. V and J are TRBV2 and TRBJ1-5; D perhaps matches TRBD1 (6 bases). Trimming removed 3 bases from V and 7 bases from J, with 13 bases in between. The CDR3 covers 14 residues. Germline CDR1 and CDR2: SNHLY and FYNNEI.

This clone was seen only once. The genes are TRBV30 and TRBJ2-3, with a tentative D call TRBD2 (6 bases). Per the germline V gene, CDR1 is GTSNPN and CDR2 is SVGIG (reference sequence). The CDR3 is 14 amino acids. Deletions cut 0 bases from V and 1 base from J, with 8 bases between. The CDR3 DNA reads TGTGCCTGGAGTGTCACGGGGGGCACAGATACGCAGTATTTT. Protein product: CAWSVTGGTDTQYF.

The chain carries TRBV28 and TRBJ2-7; D is unclear. Trimming left V 2 bases short and J 3 bases short, with 14 bases between. The CDR3 is made up of 15 amino acids. CDR1 is MDHEN, CDR2 SYDVKM, per germline. CDR3 DNA: TGTGCCAGCAGTTTAATCTCCCGCAGTATCTACGAGCAGTACTTC. Its protein is CASSLISRSIYEQYF. Full variable domain (remainder filled in from reference TRBV28 and TRBJ2-7): DVKVTQSSRYLVKRTGEKVFLECVQDMDHENMFWYRQDPGLGLRLIYFSYDVKMKEKGDIPEGYSVSREKKERFSLILESASTNQTSMYLCASSLISRSIYEQYFGPGTRLTVT.

The CDR3, as DNA: TGTGCCAGCAGAGTTAGACAGCACAATCAGCCCCAGCATTTT. It is translated as CASRVRQHNQPQHF. This chain links TRBV14 with TRBJ1-5, with TRBD1 as a possible D gene (5 bases). V was pared by 6 bases and J by 3 bases, with 12 bases between. The germline CDR1 and CDR2 sequences are SGHDN and FVKESK. CDR3 length: 14 amino acids. Variable domain in full (rest from reference TRBV14 and TRBJ1-5): EAGVTQFPSHSVIEKGQTVTLRCDPISGHDNLYWYRRVMGKEIKFLLHFVKESKQDESGMPNNRFLAERTGGTYSTLKVQPAELEDSGVYFCASRVRQHNQPQHFGDGTRLSIL.

The chain carries TRBV7-2 and TRBJ1-5; possibly TRBD1 for D (5 bases). Germline CDR1 is SGHTA and CDR2 is FQGNSA. Deletions cut 2 bases from V and 3 bases from J, with 11 bases between. The CDR3 extends over 15 amino acids. CDR3 sequence reads: CASSLSQGVNQPQHF. CDR3 coding DNA: TGTGCCAGCAGCTTAAGTCAGGGCGTCAATCAGCCCCAGCATTTT.

V is TRBV5-1 and J is TRBJ1-1; D is unclear. The length of the CDR3 is 13 residues. Germline CDR1 reads SGHRS; CDR2 reads YFSETQ. Trimming shortened V by 4 bases and J by 10 bases, and 17 bases separated the two germline ends. CDR3 residues: CASSPSAAEGAFF. Here the CDR3 DNA reads TGCGCCAGCAGCCCGTCGGCGGCCGAGGGAGCTTTCTTT.

V and J are TRBV5-1 and TRBJ2-2, with D tentatively TRBD1 (6 bases). CDR3 length: 16 residues. Germline CDR1 and CDR2: SGHRS and YFSETQ. The V gene lost 0 bases and the J gene lost 4 bases, with 13 bases spanning the gap. For the CDR3, the DNA is TGCGCCAGCAGCTTGGAGGCAGGGGCAACCACCGGGGAGCTGTTTTTT. It encodes CASSLEAGATTGELFF.

This clone was seen a handful of times. This sequence joins TRBV2 and TRBJ1-2; the D gene is possibly TRBD1 (5 bases). CDR1 SNHLY and CDR2 FYNNEI come from the germline V gene. The CDR3 spans 14 residues. V was pared by 6 bases and J by 4 bases, with 15 bases between. CDR3 DNA: TGTGCCAGCAGCGAGCAGGGAGGAATCTATGGCTACACCTTC. Amino acids: CASSEQGGIYGYTF.

The chain recombines TRBV7-2 with TRBJ1-2, with a tentative D call TRBD1 (6 bases). Germline assignment: CDR1 SGHTA and CDR2 FQGNSA. The CDR3 extends over 16 amino acids. The ends were cut back, 1 base at V and 4 bases at J, with 16 bases in the middle. This CDR3 reads CASSLVSAGASYGYTF. The CDR3 nucleotides are TGTGCCAGCAGCTTAGTTTCGGCAGGGGCTTCCTATGGCTACACCTTC.

The DNA of the CDR3 is TGTGCCAGCAGCGACAGGGGGCCCCCCTACGAGCAGTACTTC. It yields the protein CASSDRGPPYEQYF. V gene TRBV27 combines with J gene TRBJ2-7, with TRBD1 matching 10 bases. CDR3 size: 14 residues. The J segment lost 2 bases and the V segment lost 6 bases, leaving 4 bases of the junction unmatched. Germline V gene data show CDR1 as MNHEY and CDR2 as SMNVEV (reference sequence).

The chain has TRBV5-1 and TRBJ2-2; 12 bases line up with TRBD2. The germline V gene encodes CDR1 SGHRS and CDR2 YFSETQ. CDR3 length: 17 amino acids. The V and J ends lost 4 bases and 8 bases, in that order; junction bases with no gene match: 12. The CDR3 nucleotides are TGCGCCAGCAGCCAGCCATCGACTAGCGGGAGATCGGGGGAGCTGTTTTTT. Protein sequence: CASSQPSTSGRSGELFF.

The rearrangement links TRBV15 to TRBJ1-2, with a possible D match to TRBD1 (6 bases). V was pared by 5 bases and J by 3 bases, with 13 bases between. This CDR3 is 14 amino acids long. Germline CDR1 LNHNV, CDR2 YYDKDF (reference sequence). CDR3 region: CATSPTPGDYGYTF. CDR3 DNA: TGTGCCACCAGCCCAACACCAGGGGACTATGGCTACACCTTC.

The chain couples TRBV6-1 to TRBJ2-7; 8 positions match TRBD1. The CDR3 loop spans 16 amino acids. CDR1 and CDR2 from the germline V gene are MNHNS and SASEGT. Trimming cost V 3 bases and J 0 bases; bases outside gene matches: 7. Here the CDR3 reads CASSDMPGQGSYEQYF. CDR3 in DNA: TGTGCCAGCAGTGACATGCCAGGACAGGGCTCCTACGAGCAGTACTTC.

This chain connects TRBV30 to TRBJ2-3, with 9 bases aligning to TRBD2. Germline CDR1 GTSNPN, CDR2 SVGIG (reference sequence). This CDR3 is built from 13 residues. Trimming removed 4 bases from V and 8 bases from J; junction bases left unmatched: 7. DNA for the CDR3: TGTGCCTGGACTAGCGGGATGGAGGGTACGCAGTATTTT. Protein product: CAWTSGMEGTQYF. The whole variable domain, remainder taken from reference TRBV30 and TRBJ2-3, is SQTIHQWPATLVQPVGSPLSLECTVEGTSNPNLYWYRQAAGRGLQLLFYSVGIGQISSEVPQNLSASRPQDRQFILSSKKLLLSDSGFYLCAWTSGMEGTQYFGPGTRLTVL.

In this sample, this clone turned up once. The genes are TRBV2 and TRBJ1-4; D call uncertain. The CDR3 is 14 amino acids. V dropped 6 bases and J dropped 10 bases, with 18 bases sitting between them. The V gene's germline CDR1 is SNHLY and CDR2 FYNNEI. The CDR3 DNA sequence: TGTGCCAGCAGGCCCGGCCCCAAAGAGGGAAAACTGTTTTTT. Protein product: CASRPGPKEGKLFF.

This clone has just a few counts. The J gene is TRBJ2-3, the V gene TRBV4-2, with 12 bases identical to TRBD2. This CDR3 is 17 amino acids long. Germline V CDR1 and CDR2: LGHNA, YNFKEQ. J was trimmed by 4 bases and V by 1 base; bases with no gene match: 6. CDR3 region: CASSQALAGGLADTQYF. The CDR3 DNA follows: TGTGCCAGCAGCCAAGCTCTAGCGGGGGGGCTAGCAGATACGCAGTATTTT.

With regard to this clone: This CDR3 is also generated by other DNA sequences in the sample. This chain connects TRBV5-6 to TRBJ2-5; 9 bases match TRBD2. The CDR3 has 14 residues. Trimming took 4 bases from V and 5 from J; bases not matched to a gene: 6. Germline V gene sequence: CDR1 SGHDT, CDR2 YYEEEE. CDR3 amino acids: CASSLGLAQETQYF. The CDR3 nucleotides read TGTGCCAGCAGCCTGGGACTAGCACAGGAGACCCAGTACTTC.

The V and J genes are TRBV6-5 and TRBJ1-5; 9 bases fit TRBD1. Germline V gene sequence: CDR1 MNHEY, CDR2 SVGAGI. There are 15 residues in the CDR3. The ends lost 6 bases at V and 7 bases at J; junction bases unmatched: 10. The DNA of the CDR3 is TGTGCCAGCAGCCGGGACAGGGTTGTAGGCCAGCCCCAGCATTTT. It encodes CASSRDRVVGQPQHF.

The chain joins TRBV3-1 (or the pseudogene TRBV3-2) to TRBJ2-3; the match to TRBD2 covers 13 bases. The length of the CDR3 is 16 residues. J gave up 6 bases and V 3 bases, and 6 bases lay outside the gene matches. The germline CDR1 and CDR2 sequences are LGHDT and YNNKEL (reference sequence). CDR3 in amino acids: CASSQQLAGGPDTQYF. CDR3 DNA: TGTGCCAGCAGCCAGCAACTAGCGGGAGGGCCGGATACGCAGTATTTT.

The chain has TRBV7-3 and TRBJ2-7; a weak D match, TRBD2 (6 bases). V lost 1 base and J 2 bases, leaving 9 bases between the germline ends. Germline V gene data show CDR1 as SGHTA and CDR2 as FQGTGA. The CDR3 extends over 14 amino acids. The CDR3 sequence is CASSLMAGTYEQYF. The CDR3, as DNA: TGTGCCAGCAGCTTAATGGCGGGGACCTACGAGCAGTACTTC.

This clone has only one observation. The rearrangement uses TRBV7-2 and TRBJ2-7; D may be TRBD2 (6 bases). The length of the CDR3 is 12 residues. Per germline, CDR1 SGHTA and CDR2 FQGNSA. With 5 bases removed from V and 4 bases from J, the gap between germline ends came to 9 bases. The CDR3 DNA follows: TGTGCCAGCAGCCAAGGAGGGTACGAGCAGTACTTC. Amino acid sequence: CASSQGGYEQYF. Based on the CDR3 plus reference TRBV7-2 and TRBJ2-7, the full variable domain is GAGVSQSPSNKVTEKGKDVELRCDPISGHTALYWYRQSLGQGLEFLIYFQGNSAPDKSGLPSDRFSAERTGGSVSTLTIQRTQQEDSAVYLCASSQGGYEQYFGPGTRLTVT.